This record covers a single T cell receptor beta chain. Original processing methods: For nucleated cells, counts were estimated from reference gene primer amplification. The table came from immunoSEQ multiplex PCR; TCRdb's copy has only in-frame clones and leaves some out. V and J calls and clone size come straight from that table; D and trimming were deduced from the DNA. Altogether just under 40,000 clones are present, approximately 85% being singletons, with the ten largest covering approximately 8.9%. The data are from a study of blood T cell repertoires in COVID-19. The overall study: Italy, Spain and the United States were the sources of the convalescent and acute COVID-19 samples. PBMCs, B-cell-depleted T cells, or T cells provided the cDNA or gDNA that made up the material.

Between the trimmed V and J ends, which lost 0 bases and 3 bases, there was a span of 27 bases. Germline V CDR1 and CDR2: MGHRA, YSYEKL. This CDR3 comprises 21 residues. This sequence joins TRBV4-1 and TRBJ2-1; tentative D call: TRBD2 (5 bases). The sequence derives from a human donor in a cohort sampled during active COVID-19. Material for sequencing was peripheral blood. The CDR3 here is CASSQDEYGQVLSGNYNEQFF. The DNA for the CDR3 is TGCGCCAGCAGCCAAGATGAGTACGGCCAGGTCCTTTCGGGGAACTACAATGAGCAGTTCTTC.